The sequence of this T cell receptor (beta chain) was determined in a study of blood T cell repertoires in COVID-19. Study-level background: Specimens from acute and convalescent COVID-19 originated in the United States, Italy and Spain. T cells, B-cell-depleted T cells, or PBMCs provided the cDNA or gDNA that served as material.

Germline V CDR1 and CDR2: SGDLS, YYNGEE. The CDR3 has 12 amino acids. V shed 0 bases and J shed 13 bases, with 11 bases lying between them. In the original workflow: By means of reference gene primer amplification, nucleated cell counts were estimated. Method: immunoSEQ multiplex PCR; TCRdb's copy keeps in-frame clones and lacks some. V and J calls and clone size are given by that table; D and trimming were obtained from the DNA. The repertoire includes over 250,000 clones, roughly 88% of them detected once, and roughly 0.8% sits in the top ten. Sequenced: peripheral blood. This receptor was taken from a woman aged 25-40 years with acute or convalescent COVID-19. The chain recombines TRBV9 with TRBJ2-1; D remains unclear. Written as DNA, the CDR3 is TGTGCCAGCAGCGTAGCTAGTAGAGAACAGTTCTTC. This encodes CASSVASREQFF.